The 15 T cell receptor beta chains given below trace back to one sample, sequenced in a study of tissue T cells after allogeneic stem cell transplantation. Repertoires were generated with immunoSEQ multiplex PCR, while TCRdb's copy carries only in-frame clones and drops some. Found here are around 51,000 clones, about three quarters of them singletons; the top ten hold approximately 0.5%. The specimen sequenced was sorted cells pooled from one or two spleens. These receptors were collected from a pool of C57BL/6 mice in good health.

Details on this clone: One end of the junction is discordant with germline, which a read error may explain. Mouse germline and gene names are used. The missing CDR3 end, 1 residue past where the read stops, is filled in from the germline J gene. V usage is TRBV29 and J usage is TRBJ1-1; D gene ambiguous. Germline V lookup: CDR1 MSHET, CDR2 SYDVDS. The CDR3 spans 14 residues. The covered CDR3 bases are TGTGCTAGCAGTCTATCAAGGTCAAACACAGAAGTCTTC. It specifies CASSLSRSNTEVF. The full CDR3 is CASSLSRSNTEVFF.

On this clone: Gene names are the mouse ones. The covered CDR3 bases are TGTGCCAGCTCTGTCCGGGGGATTGAACAGTAC. As protein: CASSVRGIEQY. The CDR3 in full is CASSVRGIEQYF. This chain uses TRBV12-2 with TRBJ2-7; D is possibly TRBD1 or TRBD2 (5 bases each). The missing CDR3 end, 1 residue past where the read stops, is filled in from the germline J gene. Germline V CDR1 and CDR2: SGHLS, HYDKME. The CDR3 length is 12 residues. V was pared by 3 bases and J by 6 bases, with 11 bases between.

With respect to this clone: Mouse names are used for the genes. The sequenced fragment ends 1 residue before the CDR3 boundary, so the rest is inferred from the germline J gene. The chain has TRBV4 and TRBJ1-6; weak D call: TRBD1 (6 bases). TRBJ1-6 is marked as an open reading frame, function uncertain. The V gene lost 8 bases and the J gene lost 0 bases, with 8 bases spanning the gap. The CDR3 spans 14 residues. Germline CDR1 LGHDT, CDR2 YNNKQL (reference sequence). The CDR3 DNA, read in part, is TGTGCCAGCGGGGACATTTCCTATAATTCGCCCCTCTAC. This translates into CASGDISYNSPLY. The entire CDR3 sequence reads CASGDISYNSPLYF.

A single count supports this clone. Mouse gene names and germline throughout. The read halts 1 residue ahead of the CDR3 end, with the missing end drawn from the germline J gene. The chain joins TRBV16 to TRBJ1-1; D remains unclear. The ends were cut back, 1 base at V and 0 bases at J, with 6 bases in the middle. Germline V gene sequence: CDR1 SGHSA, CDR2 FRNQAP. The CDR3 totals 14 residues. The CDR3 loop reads CASSLAHANTEVFF. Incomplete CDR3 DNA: TGTGCAAGCAGCTTAGCACACGCAAACACAGAAGTCTTC.

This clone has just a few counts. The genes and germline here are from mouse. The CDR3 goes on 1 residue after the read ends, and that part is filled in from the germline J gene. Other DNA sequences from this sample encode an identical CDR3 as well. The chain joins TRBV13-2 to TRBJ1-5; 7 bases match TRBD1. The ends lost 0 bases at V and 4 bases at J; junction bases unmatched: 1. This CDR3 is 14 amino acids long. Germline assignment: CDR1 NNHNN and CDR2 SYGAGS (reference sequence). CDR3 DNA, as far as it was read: TGTGCCAGCGGTGATGCAGGGGGTAACCAGGCTCCGCTT. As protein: CASGDAGGNQAPL. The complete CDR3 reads CASGDAGGNQAPLF.

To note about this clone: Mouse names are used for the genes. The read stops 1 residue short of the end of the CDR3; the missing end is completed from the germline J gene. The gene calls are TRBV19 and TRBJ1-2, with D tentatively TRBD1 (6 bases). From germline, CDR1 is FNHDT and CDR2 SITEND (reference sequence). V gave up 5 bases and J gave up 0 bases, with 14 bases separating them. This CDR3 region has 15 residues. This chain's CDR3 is CASSKKQGPNSDYTF. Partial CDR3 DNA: TGTGCCAGCAGCAAGAAACAGGGTCCAAACTCCGACTACACC.

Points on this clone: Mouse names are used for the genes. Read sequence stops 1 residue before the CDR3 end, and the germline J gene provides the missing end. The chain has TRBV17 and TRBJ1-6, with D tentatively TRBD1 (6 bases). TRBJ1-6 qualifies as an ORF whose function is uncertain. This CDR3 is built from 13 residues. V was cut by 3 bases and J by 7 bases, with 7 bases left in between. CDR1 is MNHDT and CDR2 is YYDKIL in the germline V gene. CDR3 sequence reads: CASSRDSNSPLYF. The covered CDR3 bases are TGTGCTAGCAGTAGGGACAGCAATTCGCCCCTCTAC.

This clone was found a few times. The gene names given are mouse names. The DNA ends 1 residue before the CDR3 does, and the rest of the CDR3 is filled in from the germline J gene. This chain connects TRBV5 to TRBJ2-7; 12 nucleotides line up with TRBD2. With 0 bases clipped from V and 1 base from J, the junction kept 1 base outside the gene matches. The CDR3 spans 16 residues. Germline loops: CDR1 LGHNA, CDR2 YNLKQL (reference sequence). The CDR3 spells CASSQEDWGGSYEQYF. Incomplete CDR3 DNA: TGTGCCAGCAGCCAAGAGGACTGGGGGGGGTCCTATGAACAGTAC.

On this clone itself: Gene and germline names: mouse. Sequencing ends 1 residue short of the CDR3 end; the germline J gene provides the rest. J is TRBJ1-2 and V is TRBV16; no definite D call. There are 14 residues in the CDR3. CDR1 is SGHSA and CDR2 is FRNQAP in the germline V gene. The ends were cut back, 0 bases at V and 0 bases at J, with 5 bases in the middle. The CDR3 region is CASSLDGTNSDYTF. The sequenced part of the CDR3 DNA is TGTGCAAGCAGCTTAGATGGAACAAACTCCGACTACACC. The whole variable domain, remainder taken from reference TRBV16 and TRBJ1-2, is NAGVIQTPRHKVTGKGQEATLWCEPISGHSAVFWYRQTIVQGLEFLTYFRNQAPIDDSGMPKERFSAQMPNQSHSTLKIQSTQPQDSAVYLCASSLDGTNSDYTFGSGTRLLVI.

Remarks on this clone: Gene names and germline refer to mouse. The CDR3 region is CTCSAVGGPGQDTQYF. The CDR3 bases that were read are TGCACCTGCAGTGCAGTGGGGGGGCCGGGACAAGACACCCAGTAC. The chain links TRBV1 to TRBJ2-5; 9 bases map to TRBD2. The missing CDR3 end, 1 residue past where the read stops, is filled in from the germline J gene. The germline V gene has CDR1 NSQYPW and CDR2 LRSPGD (reference sequence). This CDR3 contains 16 residues. V shed 1 base, J shed 3 bases, and the junction held 5 bases outside the gene matches.

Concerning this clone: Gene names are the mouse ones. CDR3 residues: CASSLAGGYAEQFF. CDR3 DNA (partial): TGTGCCAGCAGTTTAGCTGGGGGCTATGCTGAGCAGTTC. The chain uses TRBV15 and TRBJ2-1; possible D gene TRBD2, 6 bases. The sequence runs out 1 residue before the end of the CDR3; the remainder is reconstructed from the germline J gene. This CDR3 comprises 14 residues. CDR1 is SGHND and CDR2 is FRSKSL in the germline V gene. V was pared by 0 bases and J by 3 bases, with 6 bases between.

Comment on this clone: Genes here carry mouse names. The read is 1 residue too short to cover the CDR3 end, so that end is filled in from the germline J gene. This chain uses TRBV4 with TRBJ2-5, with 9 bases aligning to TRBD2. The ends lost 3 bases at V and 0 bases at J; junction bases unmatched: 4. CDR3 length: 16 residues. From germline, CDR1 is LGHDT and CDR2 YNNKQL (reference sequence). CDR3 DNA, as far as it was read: TGTGCCAGCAGCTATTTGGGGGGGCCCAACCAAGACACCCAGTAC. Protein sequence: CASSYLGGPNQDTQY. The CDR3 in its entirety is CASSYLGGPNQDTQYF.

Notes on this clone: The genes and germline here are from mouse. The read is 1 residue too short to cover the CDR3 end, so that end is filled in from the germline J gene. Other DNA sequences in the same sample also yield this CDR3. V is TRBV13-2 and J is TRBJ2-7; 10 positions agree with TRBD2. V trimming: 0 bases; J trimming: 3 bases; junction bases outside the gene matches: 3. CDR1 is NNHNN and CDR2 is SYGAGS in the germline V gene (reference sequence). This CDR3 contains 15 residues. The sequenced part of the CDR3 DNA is TGTGCCAGCGGTGATGCCGGGACTGGGGACTATGAACAGTAC. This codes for CASGDAGTGDYEQY. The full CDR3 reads CASGDAGTGDYEQYF.

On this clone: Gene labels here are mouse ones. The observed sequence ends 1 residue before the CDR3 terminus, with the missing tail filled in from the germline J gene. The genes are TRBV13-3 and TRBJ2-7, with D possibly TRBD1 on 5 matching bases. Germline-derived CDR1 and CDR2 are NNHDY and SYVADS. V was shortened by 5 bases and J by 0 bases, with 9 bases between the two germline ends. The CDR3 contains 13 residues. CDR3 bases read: TGTGCCAGCAGAGACAGAAGCTCCTATGAACAGTAC. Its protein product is CASRDRSSYEQY. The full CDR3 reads CASRDRSSYEQYF.

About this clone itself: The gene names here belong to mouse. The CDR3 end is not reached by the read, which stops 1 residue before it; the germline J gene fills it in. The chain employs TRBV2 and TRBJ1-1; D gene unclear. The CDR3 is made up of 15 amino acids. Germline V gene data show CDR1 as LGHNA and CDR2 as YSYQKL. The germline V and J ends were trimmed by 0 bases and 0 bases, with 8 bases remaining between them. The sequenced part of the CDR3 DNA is TGTGCCAGCAGCCAAGATTACAGTGCAAACACAGAAGTCTTC. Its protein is CASSQDYSANTEVF. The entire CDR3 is CASSQDYSANTEVFF. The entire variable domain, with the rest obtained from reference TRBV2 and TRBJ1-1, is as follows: DPKIIQKPKYLVAVTGSEKILICEQYLGHNAMYWYRQSAKKPLEFMFSYSYQKLMDNQTASSRFQPQSSKKNHLDLQITALKPDDSATYFCASSQDYSANTEVFFGKGTRLTVV.